A selection of T cell receptor beta chains follows, all from one sample in a study of shared clonotypes between healthy human individuals. This table comes from immunoSEQ multiplex PCR, and its TCRdb copy is limited to in-frame clones, with some not included. Of about half a million clones detected, 81% appear once; the ten largest clones hold roughly 12%. Sequencing used PBMCs. These TCRs come from a woman between 35 and 50 years old in good health. Some clones in this sample may be carry-over from other donors' samples. The conserved cysteine and the conserved F or W are not part of the CDR3 here. A D gene is named only where the DNA matches it firmly. The listing skips clone size in some rows; elsewhere it reads once, few, many or a size class.

>TRBJ1-1|.|TRBV21-1|.
ASSKERGPRTEAF
>TRBJ2-5|.|TRBV5-1|.
ASSLAPGSGLQETQY
>TRBJ2-5|.|TRBV18|TRBD2
ASSPVSGSQETQY
>TRBJ2-2|.|TRBV11-3|TRBD2
ASSPGTSGGSGELF
>TRBJ1-4|.|TRBV5-4|.
ASSLGGGDLEKLF
>TRBJ1-1|few|TRBV19|.
ASSNAGATTEAF
>TRBJ2-2|few|TRBV19|.
ARKGGGNTGELF
>TRBJ1-3|.|TRBV30|.
AWSGEITGNTIY
>TRBJ1-2|.|TRBV28|TRBD1
ASRVAGGQGIGYT
>TRBJ2-3|.|TRBV7-9|.
ASSLRRGPKAPKTDTQY
>TRBJ2-5|.|TRBV5-4|TRBD1
ASSQTTGSQETQY
>TRBJ2-7|.|TRBV29-1|.
SALDTTTYEQY
>TRBJ2-1|once|TRBV9|.
ASSPHGVDEQF
>TRBJ1-3|.|TRBV7-9|TRBD1
ASSRRTGAISGNTIY
>TRBJ2-2|.|TRBV6-5|TRBD1
ASSGTVNTGELF